This T cell receptor (beta chain) was captured by sequencing in a study of OX40 agonist ivuxolimab in advanced cancers. Data came from immunoSEQ multiplex PCR; TCRdb stores just in-frame clones and leaves some out. The data contain 60,000 or so clones, approximately 82% of them seen just once; the ten biggest clones take up roughly 2.3%. This clone was seen once. This clonotype was sampled from an adult with an advanced solid tumor such as melanoma, head and neck, liver or kidney cancer. The sample in question was CD4+ or CD8+ T cells sorted from blood, obtained in a trial of the OX40 agonist ivuxolimab.

The CDR3 protein is CASSLGQLYGYTF. CDR3 bases: TGTGCCAGCAGCTTGGGACAGCTCTATGGCTACACCTTC. V usage is TRBV5-6 and J usage is TRBJ1-2; D may be TRBD1 (5 bases). The germline V gene has CDR1 SGHDT and CDR2 YYEEEE. Between the trimmed V and J ends, which lost 0 bases and 4 bases, there was a span of 7 bases. The CDR3 extends over 13 amino acids.